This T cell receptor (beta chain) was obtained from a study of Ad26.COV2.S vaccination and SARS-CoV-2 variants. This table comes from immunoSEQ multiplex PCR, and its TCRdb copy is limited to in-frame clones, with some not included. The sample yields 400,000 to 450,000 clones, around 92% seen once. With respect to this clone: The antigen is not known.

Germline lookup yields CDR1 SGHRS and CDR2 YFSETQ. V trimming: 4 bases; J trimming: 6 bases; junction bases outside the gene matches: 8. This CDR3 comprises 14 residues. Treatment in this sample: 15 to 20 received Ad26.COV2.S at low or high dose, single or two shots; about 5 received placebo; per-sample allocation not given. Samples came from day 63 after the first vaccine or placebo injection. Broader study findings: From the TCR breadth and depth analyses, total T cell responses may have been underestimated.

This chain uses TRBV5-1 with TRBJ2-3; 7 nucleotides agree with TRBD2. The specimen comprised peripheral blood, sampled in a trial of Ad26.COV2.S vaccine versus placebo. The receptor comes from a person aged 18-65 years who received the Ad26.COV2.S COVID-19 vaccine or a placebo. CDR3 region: CASSPGLAEDTQYF. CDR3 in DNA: TGCGCCAGCAGCCCGGGGCTAGCGGAGGATACGCAGTATTTT.